Sequencing of this TCR beta chain was carried out in a study of T cell responses to AZD1222 COVID-19 vaccine (dated by TCRdb to the early 2020s). In the study overall: Because spike-specific TCR depth and breadth did not differ between the two schedules, AZD1222 recipients who got a second dose at roughly 4 weeks were pooled with those who got a second dose at roughly 12 weeks. Trial participants were enrolled into age subgroups of 18-55, 56-69 and 70-plus years, which contained 148, 28 and 57 TCR-sequenced participants, respectively. A total of over 230 trial participants underwent TCR sequencing, of whom some 210 received two doses of AZD1222 and some 26 received two doses of the MenACWY control vaccine.

The CDR3 regions of human TCRbeta chains were subjected to immunosequencing. Per the source publication's procedure: Repertoire TCRs were matched against a reference library of SARS-CoV-2-specific TCRs generated with the MIRA antigen-specificity platform. Breadth meant the fraction of unique TCRs that were SARS-CoV-2-associated, whereas depth meant the fraction of total T cells that were SARS-CoV-2-associated. Using the MIRA data, each spike-specific TCR was mapped to the spike region that the TCR reacts to and placed in a CD4 or CD8 class. Log10-transformed breadth and depth values were compared by one-way ANOVA with Sidak's multiple comparisons tests. TCRdb mirrors the immuneACCESS table, restricted to in-frame sequences. Some clones are absent from its copies; in checked studies, under half trace to an unresolved V gene, and the reason for the others is unknown. V, J and clone size are those of that table, while D and trimming were read from the DNA. The sample table lists about 130,000 clones, roughly 90% of them with a count of one. The top ten constitute roughly 1.4% of the sample.

Broader findings and caveats from the paper: Because no day 14 peak-response samples were available, the repertoires could be characterized only after the peak T cell response. Spike-specific TCR breadth and depth rose significantly after two AZD1222 doses compared with day 0 and with MenACWY recipients. Epitopes outside the regions mutated in the B.1.351 and B.1.1.7 variants were reportedly recognized by nearly half of the unique spike-specific TCRs. In the small 56-69-year group, the increase in depth fell short of significance, most likely because of low power. Participants were mostly white British, with more females than males. The authors suggested clonal diversity may have been underestimated. Conclusions about previously exposed vaccinees are limited because only 6 or 7 AZD1222 recipients were SARS-CoV-2 seropositive at baseline. Vaccine-associated CD4 TCRs spanned the whole spike protein, with dominant responses in regions 160-218 and 743-854.

A remark on this clone: Its antigen target is currently unknown. No base quality information exists; no much larger clone differs at one position.

The time point label of this sample denotes: baseline before first vaccination. Vaccinee samples were obtained from the UK trials COV001 and COV002, which included a single-blind randomized controlled phase 2/3 trial of AZD1222 (ChAdOx1 nCoV-19) in healthy adults. For TCRbeta chain sequencing, PBMC samples were collected from trial participants at day 0 and at day 28 after the second dose. Between the V and J ends, shortened by 2 bases and 4 bases respectively, the junction contains 6 bases. From cysteine to phenylalanine, the CDR3 is 13 amino acids long. The DNA shown is the 39-base CDR3, in frame from base 1. The germline V gene (reference sequence) yields MNHEY for CDR1 and SMNVEV for CDR2.

The chain uses TRBV27 and TRBJ1-5; no D segment can be confidently identified. The TCR originated in an adult in good health. The sequences come from peripheral blood, collected on day 0 of AZD1222 vaccination. The nucleotide sequence is given as TGTGCCAGCAGTTTACAGATTAATCAGCCCCAGCATTTT. It encodes CASSLQINQPQHF.